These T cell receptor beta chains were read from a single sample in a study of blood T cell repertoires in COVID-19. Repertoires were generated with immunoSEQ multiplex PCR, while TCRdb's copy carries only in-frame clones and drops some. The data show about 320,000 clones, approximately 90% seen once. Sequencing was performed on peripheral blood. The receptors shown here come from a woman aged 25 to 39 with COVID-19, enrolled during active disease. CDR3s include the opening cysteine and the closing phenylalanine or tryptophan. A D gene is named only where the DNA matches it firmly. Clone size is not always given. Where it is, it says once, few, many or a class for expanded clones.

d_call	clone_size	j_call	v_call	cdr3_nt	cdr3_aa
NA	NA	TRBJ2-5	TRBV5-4	TGTGCCAGCAGTTCTAGCGTTCAAGAGACCCAGTACTTC	CASSSSVQETQYF
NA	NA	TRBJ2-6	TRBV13	TGTGCCAGCAGCTCTACCCCGACCCGGCAGGGCTCTGGGGCCAACGTCCTGACTTTC	CASSSTPTRQGSGANVLTF
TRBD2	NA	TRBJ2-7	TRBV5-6	TGTGCCAGCAGCACGCTGGGGACTACCTACGAGCAGTACTTC	CASSTLGTTYEQYF
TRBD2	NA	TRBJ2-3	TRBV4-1	TGCGCCAGCAGCCAAGAACTGGCGGGGGGAATAGATACGCAGTATTTT	CASSQELAGGIDTQYF
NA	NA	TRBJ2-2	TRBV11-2	TGTGCCAGCAGCGTAGGAGGGAACACCGGGGAGCTGTTTTTT	CASSVGGNTGELFF
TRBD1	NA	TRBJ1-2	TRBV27	TGTGCCAGCAGTTCACGGACAGGGGCAAACTATGGCTACACCTTC	CASSSRTGANYGYTF
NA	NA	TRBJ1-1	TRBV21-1	TGTGCCAGCAGCAAGGCAGTAAGTCAGGGGACGAACACTGAAGCTTTCTTT	CASSKAVSQGTNTEAFF
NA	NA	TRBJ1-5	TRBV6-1	TGTGCCAGCAGTGACACCACGGTGTCACAGCAGCCCCAGCATTTT	CASSDTTVSQQPQHF
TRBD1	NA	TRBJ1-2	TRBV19	TGTGCCAGTAGTGGACAGGGCGTCTATGGCTACACCTTC	CASSGQGVYGYTF
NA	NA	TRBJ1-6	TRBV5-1	TGCGCCAGCAGGGGTCCAGAGGGTTCACCCCTCCACTTT	CASRGPEGSPLHF
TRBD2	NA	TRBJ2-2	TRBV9	TGTGCCAGCAGCGTAGATGGTAGCGGGGCCGGGGAGCTGTTTTTT	CASSVDGSGAGELFF
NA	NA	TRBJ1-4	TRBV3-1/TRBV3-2	TGTGCCAGCAGCCAAGCGGGTGCAGGGGTCGAAAAACTGTTTTTT	CASSQAGAGVEKLFF
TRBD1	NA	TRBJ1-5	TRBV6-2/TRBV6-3	TGTGCCAGCAGTTACATCGAGGGGGCGTCTCAGCCCCAGCATTTT	CASSYIEGASQPQHF
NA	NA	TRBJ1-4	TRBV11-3	TGTGCCAGCAGCTTAGGGGAATGGAGGGACCTTAATGAAAAACTGTTTTTT	CASSLGEWRDLNEKLFF
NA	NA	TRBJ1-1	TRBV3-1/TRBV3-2	TGTGCCAGCAGCCAGTCGGACACTGAAGCTTTCTTT	CASSQSDTEAFF
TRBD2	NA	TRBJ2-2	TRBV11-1	TGTGCCAGCAGCCCCATGGGAGGGGCCGGGGAGCTGTTTTTT	CASSPMGGAGELFF
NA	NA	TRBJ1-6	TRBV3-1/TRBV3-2	TGTGCCAGCAGCCTCCTCCAATTCGGCGGTAGTTCACCCCTCCACTTT	CASSLLQFGGSSPLHF
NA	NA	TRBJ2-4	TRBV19	TGTGCCAGTAGCAAAATTCAGGGGATCTCCAAAAACATTCAGTACTTC	CASSKIQGISKNIQYF
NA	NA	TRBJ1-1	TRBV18	TGTGCCAGCTCACCGACGACAGGAGCCCTTGCCGCTTTCTTT	CASSPTTGALAAFF
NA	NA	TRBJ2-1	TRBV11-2	TGTGCCAGCAGCTTAGGGCAGGGGATTTACAATGAGCAGTTCTTC	CASSLGQGIYNEQFF
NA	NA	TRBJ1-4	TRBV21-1	TGTGCCAGCAGCAACGGACAGGGAAATGAAAAACTGTTTTTT	CASSNGQGNEKLFF
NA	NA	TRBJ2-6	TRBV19	TGTGCCAGTAGTTCCGGGGATTCTGGGGCCAACGTCCTGACTTTC	CASSSGDSGANVLTF
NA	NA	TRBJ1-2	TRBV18	TGTGCCAGCTCACGATATACCGACGGGACTAACTATGGCTACACCTTC	CASSRYTDGTNYGYTF
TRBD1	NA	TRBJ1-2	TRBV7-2	TGTGCCAGCAGCTTATCGACAGGGCCTAACTATGGCTACACCTTC	CASSLSTGPNYGYTF
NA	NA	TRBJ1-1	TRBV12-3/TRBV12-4	TGTGCCAGCAGTCTACAGGCGGGGACTGAAGCTTTCTTT	CASSLQAGTEAFF
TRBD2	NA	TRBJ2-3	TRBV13	TGTGCCAGCAGCTTAAAACTTAGCGGGGCAGATACGCAGTATTTT	CASSLKLSGADTQYF
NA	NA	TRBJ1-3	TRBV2	TGTGCCAGCAAAAGAGACACGGCGGGAAACACCATATATTTT	CASKRDTAGNTIYF
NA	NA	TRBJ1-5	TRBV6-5	TGTGCCAGCACTAGGTCCAGCGGGCGGCCCCAGCATTTT	CASTRSSGRPQHF
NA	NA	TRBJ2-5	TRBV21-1	TGTGCCAGCAGCAAAGGACAGGTGGGCGAGACCCAGTACTTC	CASSKGQVGETQYF
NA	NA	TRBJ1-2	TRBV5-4	TGTGCCAGCAGCTTGGTAGGCCAGGGCTCAGCTAACTATGGCTACACCTTC	CASSLVGQGSANYGYTF
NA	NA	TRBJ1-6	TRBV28	TGTGCCAGCAGTTTCTCGGGACAATCACCCCTCCACTTT	CASSFSGQSPLHF
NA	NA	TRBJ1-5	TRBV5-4	TGTGCCAGCAGCTTCGGGGGGCGTAATCAGCCCCAGCATTTT	CASSFGGRNQPQHF
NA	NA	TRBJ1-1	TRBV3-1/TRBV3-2	TGTGCCAGCAGCCTCCAGACAGGGAACACTGAAGCTTTCTTT	CASSLQTGNTEAFF
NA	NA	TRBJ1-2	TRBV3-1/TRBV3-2	TGTGCCAGCAGCCAGGGATCAGGGGGCTACACCTTC	CASSQGSGGYTF
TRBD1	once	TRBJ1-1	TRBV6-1	TGTGCCAGCAGTGGTCAGGGGGTGGAGGCTTTCTTT	CASSGQGVEAFF
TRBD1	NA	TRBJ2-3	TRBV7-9	TGTGCCAGCAGTGCCGGGACAGGGGGGACAGATACGCAGTATTTT	CASSAGTGGTDTQYF
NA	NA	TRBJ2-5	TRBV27	TGTGCCAGCAGTTTCCTAATATTACCCACCGGGACACGACAAGAGACCCAGTACTTC	CASSFLILPTGTRQETQYF
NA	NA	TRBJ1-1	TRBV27	TGTGCCAGCAGTTTATTGGGTAGGGGTCGAACTGAAGCTTTCTTT	CASSLLGRGRTEAFF
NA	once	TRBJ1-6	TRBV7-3	TGTGCCAGCAGCTTCCTGGGGTCGGGGAGGAATTCACCCCTCCACTTT	CASSFLGSGRNSPLHF
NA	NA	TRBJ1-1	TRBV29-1	TGCAGCGTTGAAGGGCCTGAAGCTTTCTTT	CSVEGPEAFF
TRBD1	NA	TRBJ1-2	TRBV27	TGTGCCAGCAGTCCCGACAGGGTTAACTATGGCTACACCTTC	CASSPDRVNYGYTF
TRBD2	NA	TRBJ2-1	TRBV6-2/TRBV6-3	TGTGCCAGCAGTAAACTAGCGGGGCCTGGGAATGAGCAGTTCTTC	CASSKLAGPGNEQFF
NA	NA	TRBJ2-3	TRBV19	TGTGCCAGTAGTATAGATCCGACTTCCTACTTCACAGATACGCAGTATTTT	CASSIDPTSYFTDTQYF
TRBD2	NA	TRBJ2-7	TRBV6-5	TGTGCCAGCAGCCGGACTAGCGCGGATGAGCAGTACTTC	CASSRTSADEQYF
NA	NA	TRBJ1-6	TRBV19	TGTGCCAGTAGTATAATGGGGGGACCCCTCCACTTT	CASSIMGGPLHF
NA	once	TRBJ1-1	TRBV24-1	TGTGCCACCAGTGATTTGCAAGTGGGTAGGGGGGCTTTCTTT	CATSDLQVGRGAFF
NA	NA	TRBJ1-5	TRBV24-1	TGTGCCACCAGTGCCCCGAATCAGCCCCAGCATTTT	CATSAPNQPQHF
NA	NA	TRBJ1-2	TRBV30	TGTGCCTGGGGGGACACGGGCTACACCTTC	CAWGDTGYTF
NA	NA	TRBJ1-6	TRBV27	TGTGCCAGCAGTTTTGAGGTCCATAATTCACCCCTCCACTTT	CASSFEVHNSPLHF
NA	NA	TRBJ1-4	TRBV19	TGTGCCAGTAGTAAGACAGTCTCAACTAATGAAAAACTGTTTTTT	CASSKTVSTNEKLFF
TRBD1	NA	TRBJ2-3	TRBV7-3	TGTGCCAGCAGCGCTACCCCGGACAGGCCAACCACAGATACGCAGTATTTT	CASSATPDRPTTDTQYF
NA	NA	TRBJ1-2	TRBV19	TGTGCCGCTAGCGGGCAGAACTATGGCTACACCTTC	CAASGQNYGYTF
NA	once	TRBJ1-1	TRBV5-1	TGCGCCAGCAGCGCAACAGGGAGACACACTGAAGCTTTCTTT	CASSATGRHTEAFF
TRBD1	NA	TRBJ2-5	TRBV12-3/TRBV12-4	TGTGCCAGCAGTATCGGACAGGGAAGAACCCAGTACTTC	CASSIGQGRTQYF